This T cell receptor (beta chain) was sequenced in a study of cytomegalovirus exposure and HLA in healthy donors. Study summary: Across some 400 genotyped donors, 81% landed in the Caucasian-associated ancestry cluster.

The ends were cut back, 4 bases at V and 8 bases at J, with 8 bases in the middle. This CDR3 has 11 amino acids. The V gene's germline CDR1 is LGHNA and CDR2 YNFKEQ. The PCR was carried out with 60 Vbeta primers and 13 Jbeta primers. The table came from immunoSEQ multiplex PCR; TCRdb's copy has only in-frame clones and leaves some out. The sample yields some 160,000 clones, 78% seen once. While unrecorded immune exposures were likely, the donors were nominally healthy when sampled. This sequence joins TRBV4-2 and TRBJ1-1; no clear D. This TCR was sampled from a middle-aged woman in good health and CMV-seronegative. The specimen sequenced was PBMCs. The CDR3 loop reads CASSRGPEAFF. CDR3 nucleotide sequence: TGTGCCAGCAGCCGAGGCCCAGAAGCTTTCTTT.